Each of the 4 T cell receptor beta chains below was sequenced from the same sample in a study of blood T cell repertoires in COVID-19. Some clones are missing from TCRdb's copy, which holds only in-frame ones; the method was immunoSEQ multiplex PCR. The sample gives some 300,000 clones, just under 90% of which show up once; around 9% is in the top ten. The sample taken for sequencing was PBMCs or T cells enriched from blood (not recorded which). The receptors come from a woman in her twenties or thirties who had recovered from COVID-19.

The chain joins TRBV10-3 to TRBJ2-7; 7 bases line up with TRBD2. This CDR3 has 15 residues. The V and J ends lost 0 bases and 4 bases, in that order; junction bases with no gene match: 6. Germline CDR1 reads ENHRY; CDR2 reads SYGVKD. The CDR3 bases are TGTGCCATCAGTGAGTCATCAACCGGGGGGTACGAGCAGTACTTC. The encoded protein is CAISESSTGGYEQYF.

V usage is TRBV6-5 and J usage is TRBJ2-7; perhaps TRBD2 as D (5 bases). The CDR3 length is 14 residues. Germline V CDR1 and CDR2: MNHEY, SVGAGI. Trimming left V 3 bases short and J 6 bases short, with 15 bases between. CDR3 coding DNA: TGTGCCAGCAGTTATAACCGGGATGGTATCGAGCAGTACTTC. Residues: CASSYNRDGIEQYF.

V and J are TRBV28 and TRBJ2-3; perhaps TRBD1 as D (6 bases). CDR1 is MDHEN, CDR2 SYDVKM, per germline. The CDR3 length is 15 residues. V shed 6 bases and J shed 0 bases, with 13 bases lying between them. The CDR3 DNA reads as TGTGCCAGCAGGACAGGAGGTTCGAGCACAGATACGCAGTATTTT. This codes for CASRTGGSSTDTQYF.

The V gene is TRBV6-5, the J gene TRBJ2-1, with TRBD2 as a possible D gene (6 bases). The CDR3 has 15 residues. Germline CDR1 is MNHEY and CDR2 is SVGAGI. V gave up 1 base and J gave up 7 bases, with 14 bases separating them. This chain's CDR3 is CASSYLVAAGNEQFF. The CDR3 bases are TGTGCCAGCAGTTACTTGGTAGCGGCTGGAAATGAGCAGTTCTTC.